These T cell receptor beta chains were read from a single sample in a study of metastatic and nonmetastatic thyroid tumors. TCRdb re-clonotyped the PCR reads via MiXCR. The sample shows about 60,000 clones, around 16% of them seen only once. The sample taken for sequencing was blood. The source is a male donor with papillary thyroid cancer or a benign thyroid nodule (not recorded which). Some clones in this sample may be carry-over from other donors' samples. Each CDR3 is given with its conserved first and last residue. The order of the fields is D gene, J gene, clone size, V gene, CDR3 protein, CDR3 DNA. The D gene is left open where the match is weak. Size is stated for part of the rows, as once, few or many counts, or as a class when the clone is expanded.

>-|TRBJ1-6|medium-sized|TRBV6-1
CASSETRTLHF
TGTGCCAGCAGTGAAACTCGGACCCTCCACTTT
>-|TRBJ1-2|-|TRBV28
CASSPGTGTGNYGYTF
TGTGCCAGCAGTCCTGGGACGGGGACGGGAAACTATGGCTACACCTTC
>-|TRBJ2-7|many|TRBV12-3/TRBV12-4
CASSFSGTEQYF
TGTGCCAGCAGTTTTTCTGGGACCGAGCAGTACTTC
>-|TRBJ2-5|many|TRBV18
CASSRAGAGQETQYF
TGTGCCAGCTCACGGGCAGGGGCCGGCCAAGAGACCCAGTACTTC
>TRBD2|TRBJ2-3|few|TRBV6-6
CASSYQGSGGMDTQYF
TGTGCCAGCAGTTACCAGGGTAGCGGGGGGATGGATACGCAGTATTTT
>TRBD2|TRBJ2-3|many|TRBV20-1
CSAEGGLAGDTDTQYF
TGCAGTGCCGAAGGGGGACTAGCGGGGGACACAGATACGCAGTATTTT
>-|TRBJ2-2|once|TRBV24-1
CATSDFGLGVRRTGELFF
TGTGCCACCAGTGATTTTGGTTTAGGAGTGAGACGCACCGGGGAGCTGTTTTTT
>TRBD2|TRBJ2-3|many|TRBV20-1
CSARLSSGSKSTDTQYF
TGCAGTGCTAGACTTTCTAGCGGGAGTAAAAGCACAGATACGCAGTATTTT
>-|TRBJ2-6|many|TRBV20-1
CSAKPQGKNGANVLTF
TGCAGTGCTAAGCCACAGGGAAAAAACGGGGCCAACGTCCTGACTTTC
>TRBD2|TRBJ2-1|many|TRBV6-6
CASSYSDITSGHNEQFF
TGTGCCAGCAGTTACTCCGATATTACTAGCGGCCACAATGAGCAGTTCTTC
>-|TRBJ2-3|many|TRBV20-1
CSARDQRRGTDTQYF
TGCAGTGCCAGGGATCAAAGGCGGGGCACAGATACGCAGTATTTT
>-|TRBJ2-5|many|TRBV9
CASSVGVSYQETQYF
TGTGCCAGCAGCGTAGGGGTCAGCTACCAAGAGACCCAGTACTTC
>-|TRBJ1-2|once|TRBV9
CASSPGATVLYYGYTF
TGTGCCAGCAGCCCAGGGGCGACAGTACTCTACTATGGCTACACCTTC
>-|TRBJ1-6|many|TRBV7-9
CASSLMDDSPLHF
TGTGCCAGCAGCTTAATGGACGATTCACCCCTCCACTTT
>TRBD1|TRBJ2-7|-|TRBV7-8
CASSSRTGDEQYF
TGTGCCAGCAGTTCCCGGACAGGGGACGAGCAGTACTTC
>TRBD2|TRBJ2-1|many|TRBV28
CASRVTSGGFRNEQFF
TGTGCCAGCAGAGTTACTAGCGGGGGGTTTCGGAATGAGCAGTTCTTC
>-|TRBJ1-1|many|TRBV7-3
CASSLTQRVVNTEAFF
TGTGCCAGCAGCTTAACGCAACGGGTCGTGAACACTGAAGCTTTCTTT
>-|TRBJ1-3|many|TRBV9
CASSPIGGPSGNTIYF
TGTGCCAGCAGCCCGATCGGGGGTCCCTCTGGAAACACCATATATTTT
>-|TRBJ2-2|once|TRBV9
CASSVWGAGTGELFF
TGTGCCAGCAGCGTCTGGGGTGCGGGCACCGGGGAGCTGTTTTTT
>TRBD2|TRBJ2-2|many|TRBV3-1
CASSQSGRTGELFF
TGTGCCAGCAGCCAAAGCGGGAGGACTGGGGAGCTGTTTTTT
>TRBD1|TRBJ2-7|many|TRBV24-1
CATSDGTGHSSSYEQYF
TGTGCCACCAGTGATGGGACAGGCCACTCGAGCTCCTACGAGCAGTACTTC
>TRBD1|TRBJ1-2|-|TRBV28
CASSFSRTRTGPVYTF
TGTGCCAGCAGTTTTAGCAGGACTAGGACAGGGCCTGTCTACACCTTC
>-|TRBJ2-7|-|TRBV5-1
CASSPWLGASSYDQYF
TGCGCCAGCAGCCCCTGGTTGGGGGCAAGCTCCTACGATCAGTACTTC
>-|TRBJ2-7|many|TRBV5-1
CASSLVGRTYEQYF
TGCGCCAGCAGCTTGGTCGGGAGAACCTACGAGCAGTACTTC
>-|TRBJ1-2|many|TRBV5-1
CASSLDRTYGYTF
TGCGCCAGCAGCTTGGACAGAACCTATGGCTACACCTTC
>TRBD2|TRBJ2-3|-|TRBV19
CASSRGGDTQYF
TGTGCCAGTAGTAGGGGGGGGGATACGCAGTATTTT
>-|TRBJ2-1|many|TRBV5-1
CASTMEVHYNEQFF
TGCGCCAGCACTATGGAGGTTCATTACAATGAGCAGTTCTTC
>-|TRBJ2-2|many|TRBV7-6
CASSGGTGELFF
TGTGCCAGCAGCGGAGGGACCGGGGAGCTGTTTTTT
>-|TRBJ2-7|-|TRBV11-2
CASSPEGHEQYF
TGTGCCAGCAGCCCCGAGGGGCACGAGCAGTACTTC
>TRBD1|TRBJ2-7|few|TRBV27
CASSDRGFEQYF
TGTGCCAGCAGCGACAGGGGTTTCGAGCAGTACTTC
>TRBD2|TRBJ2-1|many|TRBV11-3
CASSLGGLAGGGRLNEQFF
TGTGCCAGCAGCTTAGGGGGACTAGCGGGAGGGGGAAGGTTGAATGAGCAGTTCTTC
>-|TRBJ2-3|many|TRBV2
CASSRTPDTDTQYF
TGTGCCAGCAGTCGTACACCAGACACAGATACGCAGTATTTT
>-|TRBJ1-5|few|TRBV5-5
CASRTDKPQHF
TGTGCCAGCAGAACGGACAAGCCCCAGCATTTT
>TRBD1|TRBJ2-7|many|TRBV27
CASSLSGTGGKGYEQYF
TGTGCCAGCAGTTTATCGGGGACAGGGGGCAAGGGCTACGAGCAGTACTTC
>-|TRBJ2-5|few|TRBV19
CASSMQCGSWETQYF
TGTGCCAGTAGTATGCAATGTGGGTCGTGGGAGACCCAGTACTTC
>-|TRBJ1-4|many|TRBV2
CASTWENEKLFF
TGTGCCAGCACCTGGGAAAATGAAAAACTGTTTTTT
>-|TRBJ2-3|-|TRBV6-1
CASSRDRNGRTQYF
TGTGCCAGCAGTCGGGACAGGAACGGGAGGACGCAGTATTTT
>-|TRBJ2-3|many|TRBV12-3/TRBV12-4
CASSLGSTDTQYF
TGTGCCAGCAGTTTAGGTAGCACAGATACGCAGTATTTT
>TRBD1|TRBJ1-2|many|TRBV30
CAWGQGNYGYTF
TGTGCCTGGGGACAGGGAAATTATGGCTACACCTTC
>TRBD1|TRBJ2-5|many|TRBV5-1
CASSFVTGGAETQYF
TGCGCCAGCAGCTTCGTGACAGGGGGCGCCGAGACCCAGTACTTC
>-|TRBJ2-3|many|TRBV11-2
CASSLRPGTDTQYF
TGTGCCAGCAGCTTAAGGCCCGGCACAGATACGCAGTATTTT
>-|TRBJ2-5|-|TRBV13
CASSLGTRQYF
TGTGCCAGCAGCCTAGGGACTCGACAGTACTTC
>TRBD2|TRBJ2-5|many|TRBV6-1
CASSVGGTSGSWGETQYF
TGTGCCAGCAGTGTCGGTGGGACTAGCGGGAGCTGGGGTGAGACCCAGTACTTC
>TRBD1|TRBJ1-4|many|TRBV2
CASSSPGQYNEKLFF
TGTGCCAGCAGCAGTCCGGGACAGTACAATGAAAAACTGTTTTTT
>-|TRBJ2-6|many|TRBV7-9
CASSTQTGSGANVLTF
TGTGCCAGCAGCACCCAAACAGGGTCTGGGGCCAACGTCCTGACTTTC
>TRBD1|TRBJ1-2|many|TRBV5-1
CASSNTDRDGYTF
TGCGCCAGCAGCAATACGGACAGGGACGGCTACACCTTC
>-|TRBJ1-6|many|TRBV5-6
CASSLWGRPYNSPLHF
TGTGCCAGCAGCTTGTGGGGCAGACCCTATAATTCACCCCTCCACTTT
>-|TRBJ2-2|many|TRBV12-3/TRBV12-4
CASKTTVLSATGAGELFF
TGTGCCAGCAAAACTACCGTCTTGTCCGCGACAGGAGCCGGGGAGCTGTTTTTT
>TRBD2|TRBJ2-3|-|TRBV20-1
CSASPLAGVTDTQYF
TGCAGTGCCTCCCCCCTAGCGGGAGTCACAGATACGCAGTATTTT
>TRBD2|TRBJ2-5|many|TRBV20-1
CSAGRSGGVVETQYF
TGCAGTGCTGGAAGGAGCGGGGGGGTGGTGGAGACCCAGTACTTC
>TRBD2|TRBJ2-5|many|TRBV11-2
CASSLESSGGLGETQYF
TGTGCCAGCAGCTTAGAGTCTAGCGGGGGGCTGGGGGAGACCCAGTACTTC
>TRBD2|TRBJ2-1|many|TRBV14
CASSPRGGTSGNEQFF
TGTGCCAGCAGCCCACGTGGTGGGACTAGCGGCAATGAGCAGTTCTTC
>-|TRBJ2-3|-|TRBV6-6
CASSYIRSADTQYF
TGTGCCAGCAGTTACATCCGGTCCGCAGATACGCAGTATTTT
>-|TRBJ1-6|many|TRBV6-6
CASSYGQAGGSPLHF
TGTGCCAGCAGTTACGGACAAGCCGGGGGTTCACCCCTCCACTTT